This TCR beta chain derives from a study of Graves' ophthalmopathy and Graves' hyperthyroidism. The germline V gene has CDR1 GTSNPN and CDR2 SVGIG (reference sequence). V lost 3 bases to trimming and J lost 2 bases, with 7 bases between them. This CDR3 contains 12 residues. TCR beta CDR3 amplification used RNA transcripts. Scientists carried out first-round RT-PCR using HTBI primers and then a second-round multiplex PCR. TCRdb fed the multiplex PCR reads into MiXCR, producing one record per CDR3 protein. The repertoire consists of 400,000 to 450,000 distinct CDR3 sequences, with roughly 21% occurring once and the leading ten covering under 3.5%.

Material for sequencing was peripheral blood. The TCR originated in a woman aged 18-29 years with stable Graves' hyperthyroidism. The rearrangement joins TRBV30 to TRBJ1-2; unclear D gene. CDR3: CAWRQQNYGYTF. The DNA of the CDR3 is TGTGCCTGGAGGCAACAGAACTATGGCTACACCTTC. The variable domain in full, completed from reference TRBV30 and TRBJ1-2, reads SQTIHQWPATLVQPVGSPLSLECTVEGTSNPNLYWYRQAAGRGLQLLFYSVGIGQISSEVPQNLSASRPQDRQFILSSKKLLLSDSGFYLCAWRQQNYGYTFGSGTRLTVV.